Sequencing of this T cell receptor beta chain was carried out in a study of T cells in Graves' hyperthyroidism and ophthalmopathy. The CDR3 runs to 15 residues. V trimming: 7 bases; J trimming: 9 bases; junction bases outside the gene matches: 14. Germline values: CDR1 LNHDA, CDR2 SQIVND (reference sequence). This clonotype was found a few times. There were TCR beta CDR3 regions amplified from RNA transcripts. With the HTBI primer set, the TCR CDR3 went through a first round of RT-PCR. TCRdb reprocessed the multiplex PCR reads via MiXCR and lists one record per CDR3 protein. This sample has 250,000 to 350,000 distinct CDR3 sequences; over 20% occur once, and the top ten carry around 65%.

The clonotype comes from a man aged 25 to 45 with Graves' ophthalmopathy. The material sequenced was blood. The V and J genes are TRBV19 and TRBJ2-1; 8 nucleotides agree with TRBD2. DNA of the CDR3: TGTGCCAGTACCATAGGACTAGCTCGGGTAGGTGAGCAGTTCTTC. Protein product: CASTIGLARVGEQFF.